Sequencing of this TCR beta chain was carried out in a study of shared clonotypes between healthy human individuals. General observations from the study: Several donors held about 5% of naive CD4 clonotypes in common.

As regards this clone: Its specificity is not known.

The germline CDR1 and CDR2 sequences are SEHNR and FQNEAQ (reference sequence). Trimming took off 2 bases at V and 4 bases at J, with 4 bases between the two ends. CDR3 length: 12 amino acids. The table came from immunoSEQ multiplex PCR; TCRdb's copy has only in-frame clones and leaves some out. The sample consists of 2 million to 2.5 million clones, roughly 90% of them appearing once. The chain joins TRBV7-9 to TRBJ2-3; no clear D gene. The receptor's source is a man aged 18 to 29 in good health. Some clones in this sample may be carry-over from other donors' samples. The sample taken for sequencing was naive CD4+ T cells from PBMCs. The subset: CD45RA+ positively selected. Written as DNA, the CDR3 is TGTGCCAGCAGCTTACGGCCAGATACGCAGTATTTT. As protein: CASSLRPDTQYF.